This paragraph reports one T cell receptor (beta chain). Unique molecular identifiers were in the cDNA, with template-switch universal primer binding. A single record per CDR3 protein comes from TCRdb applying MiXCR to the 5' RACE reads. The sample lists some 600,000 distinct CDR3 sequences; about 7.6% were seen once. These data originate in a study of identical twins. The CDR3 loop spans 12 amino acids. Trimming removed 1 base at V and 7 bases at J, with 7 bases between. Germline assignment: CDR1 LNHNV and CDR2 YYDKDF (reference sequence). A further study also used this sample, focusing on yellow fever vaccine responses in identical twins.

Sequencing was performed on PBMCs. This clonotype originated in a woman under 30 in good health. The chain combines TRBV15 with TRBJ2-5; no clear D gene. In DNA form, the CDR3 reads TGTGCCACCAGCAGAGTAGTGGTGACCCAGTACTTC. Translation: CATSRVVVTQYF.